This T cell receptor (beta chain) was captured in a study of CD8 T cells in Susac syndrome. The T cells that were sequenced for TCR beta were CD8+ and CD4+ cells from blood. Treatment-naive patients with stable or active relapsing-remitting disease were the multiple sclerosis controls. V lost 5 bases to trimming and J lost 3 bases; unmatched junction nucleotides: 4. This CDR3 has 14 amino acids. CDR1 is SQVTM and CDR2 is ANQGSEA in the germline V gene. When the RNA was reverse transcribed, random hexamers were used with an input of 0.5 to 1 ug. Amplification of TCR beta CDR3 by immunoSEQ multiplex PCR spanned 54 Vbeta and 13 Jbeta. TCRdb used MiXCR to reprocess the immunoSEQ multiplex PCR reads, holding one entry per CDR3 protein. The sample contains 160,000 or so distinct CDR3 sequences, about 95% of which appear only once.

Specimen: CD8+ T cells from PBMCs. This clonotype was obtained from a human donor with multiple sclerosis. The chain is built from TRBV29-1 and TRBJ2-2; 9 bases agree with TRBD1. This CDR3 is CSVRQGEYTGELFF. DNA for the CDR3: TGCAGCGTTCGACAGGGGGAGTACACCGGGGAGCTGTTTTTT.